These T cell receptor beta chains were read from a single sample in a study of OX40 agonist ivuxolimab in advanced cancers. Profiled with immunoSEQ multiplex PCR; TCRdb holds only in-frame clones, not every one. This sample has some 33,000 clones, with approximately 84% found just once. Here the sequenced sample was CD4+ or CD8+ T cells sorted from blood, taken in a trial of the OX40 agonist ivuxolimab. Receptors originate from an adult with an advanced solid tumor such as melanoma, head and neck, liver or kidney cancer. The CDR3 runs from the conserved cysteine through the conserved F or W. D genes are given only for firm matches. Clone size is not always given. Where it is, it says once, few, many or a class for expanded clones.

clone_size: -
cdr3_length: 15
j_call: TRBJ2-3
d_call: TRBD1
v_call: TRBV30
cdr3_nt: TGTGCCTGGAGTGCCCTGGACAGGGGGACAGATACGCAGTATTTT
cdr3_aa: CAWSALDRGTDTQYF

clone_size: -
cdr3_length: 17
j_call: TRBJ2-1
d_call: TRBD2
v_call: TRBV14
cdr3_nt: TGTGCCAGCAGCCAAGGGGCTAGCGGGAGGATGTACAATGAGCAGTTCTTC
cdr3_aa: CASSQGASGRMYNEQFF

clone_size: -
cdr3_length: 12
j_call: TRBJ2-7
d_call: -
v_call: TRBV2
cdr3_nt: TGTGCCAGCAGTGCGGTAGCCTACGAGCAGTACTTC
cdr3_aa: CASSAVAYEQYF

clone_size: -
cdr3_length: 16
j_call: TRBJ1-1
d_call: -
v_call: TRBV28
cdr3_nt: TGTGCCAGCAGTACGGGACAAATACCCATGAACACTGAAGCTTTCTTT
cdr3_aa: CASSTGQIPMNTEAFF

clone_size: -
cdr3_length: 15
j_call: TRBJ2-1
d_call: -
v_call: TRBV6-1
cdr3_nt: TGTGCCAGCAGTTTAGCAGCGGACCCCTACAATGAGCAGTTCTTC
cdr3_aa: CASSLAADPYNEQFF

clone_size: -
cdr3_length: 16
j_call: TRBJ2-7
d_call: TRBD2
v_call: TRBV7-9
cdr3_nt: TGTGCCAGCAGCCCGAGAGATAGCGGGGGCTCCTACGAGCAGTACTTC
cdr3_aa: CASSPRDSGGSYEQYF

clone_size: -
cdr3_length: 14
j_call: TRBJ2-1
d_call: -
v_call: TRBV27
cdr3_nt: TGTGCCAGCAGAATCTACAGGGATATCAATGAGCAGTTCTTC
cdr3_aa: CASRIYRDINEQFF

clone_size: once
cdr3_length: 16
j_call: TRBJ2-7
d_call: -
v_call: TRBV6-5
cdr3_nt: TGTGCCAGCAGTTACTCGACCCCGGGTAGTTTTTACGAGCAGTACTTC
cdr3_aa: CASSYSTPGSFYEQYF

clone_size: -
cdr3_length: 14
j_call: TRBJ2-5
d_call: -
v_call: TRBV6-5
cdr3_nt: TGTGCCAGCAGTTACTCTAGCGGAGGAGAGACCCAGTACTTC
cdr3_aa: CASSYSSGGETQYF

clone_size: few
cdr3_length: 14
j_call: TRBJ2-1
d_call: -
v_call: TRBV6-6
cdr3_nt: TGTGCCAGCAGTTACCTGAGCTCCTACAATGAGCAGTTCTTC
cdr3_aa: CASSYLSSYNEQFF

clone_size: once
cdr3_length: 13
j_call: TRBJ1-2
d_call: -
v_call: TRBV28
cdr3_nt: TGTGCCAGCAGTATGGGGGTCGGCTCTGGCTACACCTTC
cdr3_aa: CASSMGVGSGYTF

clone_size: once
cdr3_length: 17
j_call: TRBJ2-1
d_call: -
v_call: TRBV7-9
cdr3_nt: TGTGCCAGCAGATCCCCACAGGGACGGGGCTCCTACAATGAGCAGTTCTTC
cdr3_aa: CASRSPQGRGSYNEQFF

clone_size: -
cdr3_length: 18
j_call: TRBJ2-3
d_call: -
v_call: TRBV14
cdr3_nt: TGTGCCAGCAGCCAAGATTTCGGGGCCAGGGGATTTACAGATACGCAGTATTTT
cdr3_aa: CASSQDFGARGFTDTQYF

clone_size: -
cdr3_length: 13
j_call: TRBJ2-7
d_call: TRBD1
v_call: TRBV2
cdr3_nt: TGTGCCAGCATACGGACAGGCCTCTACGAGCAGTACTTC
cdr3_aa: CASIRTGLYEQYF

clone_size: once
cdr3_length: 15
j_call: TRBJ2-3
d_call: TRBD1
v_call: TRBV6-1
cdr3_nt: TGTGCCAGCAGTGACGGGGGACAGGGGGCAGATACGCAGTATTTT
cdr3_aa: CASSDGGQGADTQYF

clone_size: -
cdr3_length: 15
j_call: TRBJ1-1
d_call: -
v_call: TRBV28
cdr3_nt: TGTGCCAGCAGGATACGGGGGGCGGTGAACACTGAAGCTTTCTTT
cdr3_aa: CASRIRGAVNTEAFF

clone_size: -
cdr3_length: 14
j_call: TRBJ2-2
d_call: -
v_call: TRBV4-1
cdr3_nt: TGCGCCAGCAGCCAAGTTGGAAGTAACGGGGAGCTGTTTTTT
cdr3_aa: CASSQVGSNGELFF

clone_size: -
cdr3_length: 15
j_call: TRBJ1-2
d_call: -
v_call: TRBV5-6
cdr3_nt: TGTGCCAGCAGCTGGACCGGGACGGCCGATTATGGCTACACCTTC
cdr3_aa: CASSWTGTADYGYTF

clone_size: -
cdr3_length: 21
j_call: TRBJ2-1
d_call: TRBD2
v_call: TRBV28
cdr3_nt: TGTGCCAGCAGTTTAACCCGTCCTACCCACACTAGCGGAAGCTCCTACAATGAGCAGTTCTTC
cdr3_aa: CASSLTRPTHTSGSSYNEQFF

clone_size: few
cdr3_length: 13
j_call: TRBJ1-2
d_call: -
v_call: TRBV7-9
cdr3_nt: TGTGCCAGCAGCTGGCCAGGGCTAGGTGGCTACACCTTC
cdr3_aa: CASSWPGLGGYTF

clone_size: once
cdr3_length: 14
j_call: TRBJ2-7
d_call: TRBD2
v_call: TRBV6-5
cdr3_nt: TGTGCCAGCAGTTGGACTAGCGGATCCTACGAGCAGTACTTC
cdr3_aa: CASSWTSGSYEQYF

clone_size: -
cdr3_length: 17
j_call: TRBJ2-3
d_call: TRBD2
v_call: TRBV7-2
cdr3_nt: TGTGCCAGCAGCTTAGGGCCCCTGGGGCAGGGAGGGAATACGCAGTATTTT
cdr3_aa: CASSLGPLGQGGNTQYF

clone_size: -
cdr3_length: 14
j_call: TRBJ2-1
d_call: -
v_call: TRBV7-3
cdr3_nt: TGTGCCAGCAGCTTGGGACTTCCAGGGTTGGAGCAGTTCTTC
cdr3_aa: CASSLGLPGLEQFF

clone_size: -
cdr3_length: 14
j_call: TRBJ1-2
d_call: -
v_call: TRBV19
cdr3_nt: TGTGCCAGTAGTACGTTTACACAGTCGTATGGCTACACCTTC
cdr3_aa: CASSTFTQSYGYTF

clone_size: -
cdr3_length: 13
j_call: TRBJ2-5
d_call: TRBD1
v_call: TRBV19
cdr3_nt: TGTGCCAGTAGTTCAGGGGGCTCGGAGACCCAGTACTTC
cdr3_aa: CASSSGGSETQYF

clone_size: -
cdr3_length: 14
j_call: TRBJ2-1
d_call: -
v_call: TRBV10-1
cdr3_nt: TGCGCCAGCAGTGAGTCGACAGATTACAATGAGCAGTTCTTC
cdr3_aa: CASSESTDYNEQFF

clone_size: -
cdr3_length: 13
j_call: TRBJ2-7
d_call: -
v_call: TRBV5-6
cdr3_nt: TGTGCCAGCAGCTCCCAGGCCCGCTACGAGCAGTACTTC
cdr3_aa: CASSSQARYEQYF

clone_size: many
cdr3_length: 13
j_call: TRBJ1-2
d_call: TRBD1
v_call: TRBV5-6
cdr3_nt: TGTGCCAGCAGCCCCGGGACAGGACGAAGGGGGGCCTTC
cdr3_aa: CASSPGTGRRGAF

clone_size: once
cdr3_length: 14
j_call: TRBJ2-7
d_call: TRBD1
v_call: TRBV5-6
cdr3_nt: TGTGCCAGCAGCTATCCGGGACAGACCTACGAGCAGTACTTC
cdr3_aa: CASSYPGQTYEQYF

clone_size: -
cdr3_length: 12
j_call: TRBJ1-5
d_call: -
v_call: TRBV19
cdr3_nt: TGTGCCAGTAGTTCAGGGGATCAGCCCCAGCATTTT
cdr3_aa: CASSSGDQPQHF

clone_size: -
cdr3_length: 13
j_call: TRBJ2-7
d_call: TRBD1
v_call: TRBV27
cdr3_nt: TGTGCCAGCAGTTTGAACAGGGGCTACGAGCAGTACTTC
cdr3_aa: CASSLNRGYEQYF

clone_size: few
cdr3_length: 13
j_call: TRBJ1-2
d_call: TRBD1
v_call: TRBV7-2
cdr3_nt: TGTGCCAGCAGCCGGGACAGGCACAGGGGCTACACCTTC
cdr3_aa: CASSRDRHRGYTF

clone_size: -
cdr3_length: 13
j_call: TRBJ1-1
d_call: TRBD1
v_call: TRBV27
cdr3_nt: TGTGCCAGCAGTTTCAGACAGGGTAGTGAAGCTTTCTTT
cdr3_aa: CASSFRQGSEAFF

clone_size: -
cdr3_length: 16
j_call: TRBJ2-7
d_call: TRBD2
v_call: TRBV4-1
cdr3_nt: TGCGCCAGCAGCCAAGATGTTAAGCGGGGTACCTACGAGCAGTACTTC
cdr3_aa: CASSQDVKRGTYEQYF

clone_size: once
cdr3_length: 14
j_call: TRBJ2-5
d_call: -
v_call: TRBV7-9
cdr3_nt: TGTGCCAGCAGCTCCCCACCCCGGCAAGAGACCCAGTACTTC
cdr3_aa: CASSSPPRQETQYF

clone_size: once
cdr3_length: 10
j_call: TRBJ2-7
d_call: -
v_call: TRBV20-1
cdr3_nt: TGCAGTGCTTACGACGGGGAGCAGTACTTC
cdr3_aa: CSAYDGEQYF

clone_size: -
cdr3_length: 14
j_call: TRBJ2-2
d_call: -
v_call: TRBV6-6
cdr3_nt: TGTGCCAGCAGCTCCCGAGGGAACACCGGGGAGCTGTTTTTT
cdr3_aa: CASSSRGNTGELFF

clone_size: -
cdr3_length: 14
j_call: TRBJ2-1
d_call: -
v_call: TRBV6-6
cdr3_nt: TGTGCCAGCAGTTTAGGGCTGTCCTACAATGAGCAGTTCTTC
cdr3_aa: CASSLGLSYNEQFF

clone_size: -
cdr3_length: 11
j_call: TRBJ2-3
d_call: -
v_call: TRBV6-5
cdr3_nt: TGTGCCAGCAGAGGGGGGTCTACGCAGTATTTT
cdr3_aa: CASRGGSTQYF

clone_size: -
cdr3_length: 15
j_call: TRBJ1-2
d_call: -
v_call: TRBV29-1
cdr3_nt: TGCAGCGTCGTTACGATGGCAGGGGCTATCTATGGCTACACCTTC
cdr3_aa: CSVVTMAGAIYGYTF